This TCR beta chain was captured by sequencing in a study of beta chain features in type 1 diabetes. Study-wide results and limits: Compared with healthy donors, patients appeared to share more similar naive, central memory and regulatory TCRB repertoires. TCRB rearrangement may or may not be influenced by HLA type; here this remained unresolved. Type 1 diabetes patients had moderately but significantly shorter TCRB CDR3s in all four CD4+ subsets.

cDNA synthesis used the whole RNA isolate, giving expressed TCRB sequences. The protocol was immunoSEQ multiplex PCR, while the TCRdb copy is restricted to in-frame clones and leaves out a portion. The data hold roughly 140,000 clones, with 10% to 13% observed a single time. V dropped 5 bases and J dropped 0 bases, with 11 bases sitting between them. CDR3 length: 16 amino acids. This clone has more than one count but fewer than ten. Its antigen remains unknown. This chain joins TRBV6-7 and TRBJ2-6, with a tentative D call TRBD2 (5 bases). TRBV6-7 is flagged as an ORF with uncertain function. Material for sequencing was central memory CD4+ T cells from blood. The TCR comes from a man aged 25 to 45 with type 1 diabetes. The CDR3 is CASSRENISGANVLTF. The CDR3 bases are TGTGCCAGCAGTAGGGAGAACATCTCTGGGGCCAACGTCCTGACTTTC.